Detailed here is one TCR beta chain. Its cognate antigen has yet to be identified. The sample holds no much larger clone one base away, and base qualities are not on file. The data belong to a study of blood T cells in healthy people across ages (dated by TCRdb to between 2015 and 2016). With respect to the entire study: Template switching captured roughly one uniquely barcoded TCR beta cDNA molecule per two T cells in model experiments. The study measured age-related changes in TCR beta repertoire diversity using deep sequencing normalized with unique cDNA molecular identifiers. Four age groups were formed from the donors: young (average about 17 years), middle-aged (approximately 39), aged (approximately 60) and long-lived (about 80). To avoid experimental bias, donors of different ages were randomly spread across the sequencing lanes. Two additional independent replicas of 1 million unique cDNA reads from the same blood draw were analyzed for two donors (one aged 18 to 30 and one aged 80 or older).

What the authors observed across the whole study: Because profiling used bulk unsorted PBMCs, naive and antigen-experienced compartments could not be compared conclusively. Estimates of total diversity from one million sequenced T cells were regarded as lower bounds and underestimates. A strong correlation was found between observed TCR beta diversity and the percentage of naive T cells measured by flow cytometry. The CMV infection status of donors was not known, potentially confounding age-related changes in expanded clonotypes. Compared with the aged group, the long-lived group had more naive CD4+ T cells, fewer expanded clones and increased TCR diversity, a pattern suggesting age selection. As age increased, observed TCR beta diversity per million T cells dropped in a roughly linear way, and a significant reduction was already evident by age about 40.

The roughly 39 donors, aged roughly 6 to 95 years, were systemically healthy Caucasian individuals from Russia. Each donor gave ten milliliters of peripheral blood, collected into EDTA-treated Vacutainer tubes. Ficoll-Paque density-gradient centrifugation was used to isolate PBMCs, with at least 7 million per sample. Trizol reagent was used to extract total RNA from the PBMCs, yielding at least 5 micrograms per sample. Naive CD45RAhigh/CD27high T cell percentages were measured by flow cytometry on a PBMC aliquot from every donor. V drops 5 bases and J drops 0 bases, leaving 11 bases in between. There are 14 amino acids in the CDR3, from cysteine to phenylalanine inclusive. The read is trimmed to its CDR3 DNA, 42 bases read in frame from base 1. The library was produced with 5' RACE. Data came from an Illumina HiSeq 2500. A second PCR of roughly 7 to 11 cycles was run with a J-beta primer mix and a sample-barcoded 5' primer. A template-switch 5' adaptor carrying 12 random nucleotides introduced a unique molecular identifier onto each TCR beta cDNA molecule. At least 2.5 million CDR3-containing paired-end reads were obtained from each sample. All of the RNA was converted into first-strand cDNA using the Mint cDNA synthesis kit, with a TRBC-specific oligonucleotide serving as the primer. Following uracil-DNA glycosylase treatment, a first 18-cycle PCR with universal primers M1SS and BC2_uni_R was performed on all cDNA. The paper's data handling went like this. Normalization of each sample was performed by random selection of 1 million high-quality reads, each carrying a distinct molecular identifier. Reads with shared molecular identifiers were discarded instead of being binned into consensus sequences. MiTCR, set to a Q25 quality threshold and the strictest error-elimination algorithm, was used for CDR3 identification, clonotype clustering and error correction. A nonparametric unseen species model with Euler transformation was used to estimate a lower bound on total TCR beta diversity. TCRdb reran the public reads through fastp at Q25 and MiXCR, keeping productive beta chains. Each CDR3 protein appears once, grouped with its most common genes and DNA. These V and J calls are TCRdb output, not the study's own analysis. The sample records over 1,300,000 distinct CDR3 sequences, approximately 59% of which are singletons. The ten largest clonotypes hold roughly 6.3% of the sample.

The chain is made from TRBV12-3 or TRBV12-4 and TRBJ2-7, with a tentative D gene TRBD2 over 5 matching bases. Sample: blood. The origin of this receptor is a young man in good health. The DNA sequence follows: TGTGCCAGCAGTGAGGATAGCGCCTCCTACGAGCAGTACTTC. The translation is CASSEDSASYEQYF.